These T cell receptor beta chains were read from a single sample in a study of cytomegalovirus exposure and HLA in healthy donors. Only in-frame clones appear in the TCRdb table, and some are missing; sequencing was by immunoSEQ multiplex PCR. This table has about 200,000 clones, 70% to 85% appearing once. Sequenced input: PBMCs. All receptors derive from a male donor in good health and CMV-seronegative. Each CDR3 is given with its conserved first and last residue. The D gene is left open where the match is weak. Size tells how often a clone was seen (once, few, many) or the class of an expanded clone, and some rows leave it out.

abundance,j_gene,d_gene,v_gene,CDR3nt,CDR3aa
NA,TRBJ2-7,NA,TRBV28,TGTGCCAGCAGTCCTGACACAAACCGCTACGAGCAGTACTTC,CASSPDTNRYEQYF
NA,TRBJ1-3,NA,TRBV10-1,TGCGCCAGCAGTGAGGGAGGTCAACCCTTGGGAGGAAACACCATATATTTT,CASSEGGQPLGGNTIYF
NA,TRBJ2-5,NA,TRBV5-1,TGCGCCAGCAGCCCCCACTCCGGAGTAGAAGGAGAGACCCAGTACTTC,CASSPHSGVEGETQYF
NA,TRBJ2-7,TRBD2,TRBV15,TGTGCCACCAGCAGAGATCGAGCGGGAGGAGGCGAGCAGTACTTC,CATSRDRAGGGEQYF
NA,TRBJ1-2,NA,TRBV2,TGTGCCAGCTCAGATAACTATGGCTACACCTTC,CASSDNYGYTF
NA,TRBJ1-2,TRBD1,TRBV5-1,TGCGCCAGCACCCGGTGGGACAGGGGGAATGGCTACACCTTC,CASTRWDRGNGYTF
NA,TRBJ1-1,NA,TRBV9,TGTGCCAGCAGCGGGGGACACTCGAACACTGAAGCTTTCTTT,CASSGGHSNTEAFF
NA,TRBJ1-2,TRBD1,TRBV15,TGTGCCACCAGCAGAGATCGAGAGACAGGGGGCTATGGCTACACCTTC,CATSRDRETGGYGYTF
NA,TRBJ2-4,TRBD2,TRBV5-4,TGTGCCAGCGGACTAGCGGGAGGGCCGAATGCCAAAAACATTCAGTACTTC,CASGLAGGPNAKNIQYF
NA,TRBJ2-5,TRBD2,TRBV23-1,TGCGCCAGCAGTCAATCGCGCGGGGAGGGTCAACAAGAGACCCAGTACTTC,CASSQSRGEGQQETQYF
NA,TRBJ1-2,NA,TRBV27,TGTGCCAGCAGTTTTGGGGCTGGGGCTGGCTACACCTTC,CASSFGAGAGYTF
few,TRBJ2-5,NA,TRBV7-2,TGTGCCAGCAGCTTAGGGGTACAGCTTCAAGAGACCCAGTACTTC,CASSLGVQLQETQYF
NA,TRBJ1-1,TRBD1,TRBV9,TGTGCCAGCAGCTTGACAGGGATGAACACTGAAGCTTTCTTT,CASSLTGMNTEAFF
NA,TRBJ2-7,TRBD1,TRBV6-4,TGTGCCAGCGGCCCCGGGACAGTCTTGCCCGAGCAGTACTTC,CASGPGTVLPEQYF
NA,TRBJ2-7,NA,TRBV18,TGTGCCAGCTCACCAACGACAGGTGGATCCTCCTACGAGCAGTACTTC,CASSPTTGGSSYEQYF
NA,TRBJ2-1,NA,TRBV7-9,TGTGCCAGCAGCCTTCCTGGGAGGGGGTCATGGGATGAGCAGTTCTTC,CASSLPGRGSWDEQFF
NA,TRBJ2-1,TRBD1,TRBV5-8,TGTGCCAGCAGCTTGGGGGACCTGGACAGGCCTAATGAGCAGTTCTTC,CASSLGDLDRPNEQFF
NA,TRBJ1-2,NA,TRBV7-2,TGTGCCAGCAGCTTCGGACAGAATCTCTATGGCTACACCTTC,CASSFGQNLYGYTF
NA,TRBJ2-3,NA,TRBV19,TGTGCCAGTAGTAAGATCGGGACACCTAGCACAGATACGCAGTATTTT,CASSKIGTPSTDTQYF
few,TRBJ2-3,TRBD2,TRBV18,TGTGCCAGCTCACCAATAAGCGGGAGTGTGACAGATACGCAGTATTTT,CASSPISGSVTDTQYF
NA,TRBJ2-2,TRBD2,TRBV5-1,TGCGCCAGCAGCGTTTCTAGCGGAGGCACCGGGGAGCTGTTTTTT,CASSVSSGGTGELFF
NA,TRBJ2-1,TRBD2,TRBV6-4,TGTGCCAGCAGTGAGGCTAGCGGGAGTTGGAATGAGCAGTTCTTC,CASSEASGSWNEQFF
NA,TRBJ2-1,TRBD2,TRBV9,TGTGCCAGCAGCGAGGGACTAGCGAGAAGCACCTACAATGAGCAGTTCTTC,CASSEGLARSTYNEQFF
NA,TRBJ1-2,NA,TRBV27,TGTGCCAGCAAATCCGGCGGAAACTATGGCTACACCTTC,CASKSGGNYGYTF
once,TRBJ2-7,TRBD2,TRBV27,TGTGCCAGCAGTCTAAATACCCGGACTAGCGGGAGGGGCGAGCAGTACTTC,CASSLNTRTSGRGEQYF
NA,TRBJ2-3,NA,TRBV5-1,TGCGCCAGCAGCCTTAGGGGAGATACGCAGTATTTT,CASSLRGDTQYF
NA,TRBJ2-7,TRBD2,TRBV9,TGTGCCAGCAGCTCAGGGACTAGCGCAAACTACGAGCAGTACTTC,CASSSGTSANYEQYF
NA,TRBJ1-2,TRBD1,TRBV27,TGTGCCAGCAGCCTGACAGGGCGATTAGGTGGCTACACCTTC,CASSLTGRLGGYTF
NA,TRBJ2-7,TRBD2,TRBV11-2,TGTGCCAGCAGCTCACTAGCGGGAGAAGGGGAGCAGTACTTC,CASSSLAGEGEQYF
NA,TRBJ2-3,TRBD1,TRBV18,TGTGCCAGCTCACCACGACAGGGGGGACACACAGATACGCAGTATTTT,CASSPRQGGHTDTQYF
NA,TRBJ2-7,TRBD1,TRBV6-5,TGTGCCAGCAGTCCCGGGACAGGGATTTTCGAGCAGTACTTC,CASSPGTGIFEQYF
NA,TRBJ2-5,NA,TRBV5-1,TGCGCCAGCAGCTTGCCCGGGGGCCAAGAGACCCAGTACTTC,CASSLPGGQETQYF
NA,TRBJ2-5,NA,TRBV11-3,TGTGCCAGCAGCTTATCTGGCGGCAAAGAGACCCAGTACTTC,CASSLSGGKETQYF
NA,TRBJ2-7,TRBD1,TRBV6-5,TGTGCCAGCAGTTACGGGACAGGGACAGGCGAGCAGTACTTC,CASSYGTGTGEQYF
NA,TRBJ2-1,NA,TRBV7-2,TGTGCCAGCAAAGCGGACGTCTCCTACAATGAGCAGTTCTTC,CASKADVSYNEQFF
NA,TRBJ2-7,TRBD2,TRBV5-1,TGCGCCAGCAGGTCGATTACTAGCGGAAACTACGAGCAGTACTTC,CASRSITSGNYEQYF
NA,TRBJ2-7,NA,TRBV7-9,TGTGCCAGCAGGCTTGGCGACAGTTCCAGCTCCTACGAGCAGTACTTC,CASRLGDSSSSYEQYF
few,TRBJ2-2,TRBD2,TRBV29-1,TGCAGCGGAACTAGCGGGAGGGTGGCCGGGGAGCTGTTTTTT,CSGTSGRVAGELFF
NA,TRBJ2-3,TRBD2,TRBV5-1,TGCGCCAGCAGCTTGGGGACTAGCGGGAGTTCAGATACGCAGTATTTT,CASSLGTSGSSDTQYF
NA,TRBJ2-7,TRBD2,TRBV29-1,TGCAGCGTTGAAGATGGGGGGACTAGCGACGAGCAGTACTTC,CSVEDGGTSDEQYF